This T cell receptor beta chain came from a study of cytomegalovirus exposure and HLA in healthy donors. Study-wide findings and caveats: Evidence from a later analysis indicated that most CMV-associated TCR beta chains looked HLA-restricted. Later on, an analysis showed TCR association rates differing by HLA locus, with DRB1 the most and HLA-C the fewest. It was reported that the classifier diagnosed cytomegalovirus status with high specificity and sensitivity in both the original and validation cohorts.

Whereas donors were nominally healthy upon sampling, unrecorded immune exposures were probable. A note on this clone: Its specificity is not known.

The CDR3 extends over 14 amino acids. The J segment lost 5 bases and the V segment lost 4 bases, leaving 6 bases of the junction unmatched. Looked up from germline, CDR1 is LNHDA and CDR2 is SQIVND (reference sequence). Use of 60 Vbeta and 13 Jbeta primers characterized the PCR. The table came from immunoSEQ multiplex PCR; TCRdb's copy has only in-frame clones and leaves some out. This sample has about 180,000 clones, with around three quarters found just once. This receptor was obtained from a man in his forties in good health and CMV-seronegative. The source material was PBMCs. The chain has TRBV19 and TRBJ1-2; 8 bases fit TRBD1. The CDR3 loop is CASSKFQGAYGYTF. The DNA for the CDR3 is TGTGCCAGTAGTAAGTTTCAGGGGGCGTATGGCTACACCTTC.